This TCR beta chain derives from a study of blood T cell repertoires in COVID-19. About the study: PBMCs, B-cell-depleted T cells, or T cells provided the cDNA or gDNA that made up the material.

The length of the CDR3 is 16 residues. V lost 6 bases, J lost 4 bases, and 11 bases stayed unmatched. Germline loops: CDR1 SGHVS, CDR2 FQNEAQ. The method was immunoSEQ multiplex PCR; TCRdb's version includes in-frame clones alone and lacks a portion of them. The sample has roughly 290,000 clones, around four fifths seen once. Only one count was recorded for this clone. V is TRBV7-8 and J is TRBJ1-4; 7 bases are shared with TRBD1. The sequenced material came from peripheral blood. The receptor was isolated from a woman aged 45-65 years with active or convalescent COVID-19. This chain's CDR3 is CASSTLRDRSNEKLFF. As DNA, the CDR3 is TGTGCCAGCAGTACCCTCCGGGACAGAAGTAATGAAAAACTGTTTTTT. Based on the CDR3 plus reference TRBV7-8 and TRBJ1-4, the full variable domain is GAGVSQSPRYKVAKRGQDVALRCDPISGHVSLFWYQQALGQGPEFLTYFQNEAQLDKSGLPSDRFFAERPEGSVSTLKIQRTQQEDSAVYLCASSTLRDRSNEKLFFGSGTQLSVL.